The source of this TCR beta chain is a study of T cells in Graves' hyperthyroidism and ophthalmopathy. Points from the study as a whole: Most thyroid-expanded clonotypes above 0.001 were also found in blood. The model forecast ophthalmopathy, anticipating it by a median about 6.5 months before onset.

Those with hyperthyroidism were 18 to 65 years old, newly diagnosed, and ill for under 2 months. Regarding this clonotype: Its antigen remains unknown.

The germline V and J ends were trimmed by 0 bases and 1 base, with 16 bases remaining between them. The germline gives CDR1 LGHDT, CDR2 YNNKEL (reference sequence). The CDR3 is 17 amino acids. The source material, RNA transcripts, was used to amplify TCR beta CDR3 regions. First-round RT-PCR with HTBI primers amplified the TCR CDR3 region. TCRdb processed the multiplex PCR reads anew with MiXCR; each CDR3 protein has one entry. The sample consists of hundreds of thousands of distinct CDR3 sequences, around 16% of them appearing once. The source is a woman younger than 45 with Graves' hyperthyroidism. Sequencing was done on a sample of blood. The V call is TRBV3-1, the J call TRBJ2-7; no reliable D call. CDR3 in amino acids: CASSQDRGTYSSYEQYF. CDR3 sequence (DNA): TGTGCCAGCAGCCAAGATAGAGGAACTTATTCTTCCTACGAGCAGTACTTC.